This T cell receptor beta chain was identified in a study of shared clonotypes between healthy human individuals (dated by TCRdb to 2020 to 2022). Turning to the overall study: Three men and two women, aged 18 to 49 years, made up the cohort. For each donor, CD4 naive and CD4 memory were each run on three plates, CD8 naive on two plates, and CD8 memory on one plate. To estimate repertoire size and how much clonotypes are shared between individuals, the study performed deep sequencing of blood TCR repertoires from 4 to 6 healthy adults. To increase sequencing depth and limit assay-specific biases, different laboratories used diverse techniques to prepare libraries and sequence TCR repertoires. Per donor, leukapheresis produced somewhere between about 0.8 and 9 billion PBMCs. Study-wide conclusions, independent of this receptor: Sampling was restricted to blood, and TCR repertoires in tissues likely differ from the TCR repertoires found in blood. Even with the large sequencing depth, rarefaction of the sorted-subset datasets indicated that sequencing was incomplete. Pairwise subsampling indicated that sequencing depth was expected to affect the degree of clonotype sharing among donors. When several donors were compared, the shared fraction of clonotypes was roughly 5% for naive CD4, less than 4% for naive CD8, 2.3% for memory CD4, and 0.35% to 0.4% for memory CD8. Compared with non-shared clonotypes, the clonotypes found in all four sorted-subset donors had higher generation probabilities. The small number of donors limited the genetic and exposure-history diversity represented. Larger estimated clonotype richness was generally found for naive subsets than for memory subsets.

Using the deep immunoSEQ assay, multiplex PCR amplified TCR CDR3 regions from genomic DNA. Extracted genomic DNA from each cell subset was distributed evenly across all wells of several immunoSEQ 96-well plates, and each plate was treated as a replicate. For sorted subsets, each replicate PCR was loaded with 200 ng genomic DNA, equivalent to 32,000 or so T cell genomes. Purified libraries were measured with a Qubit 3.0 fluorometer, size-checked on a Bioanalyzer 2100, and measured again with the KAPA Library Quantification kit. A separate single-read 150-cycle Illumina NextSeq 550 flow cell was used to sequence each immunoSEQ 96-well plate. The paper's processing steps were these. Because the immunoSEQ output held only junctional sequences and lacked quality scores, the filtering could not match the filtering applied to full-length reads. Sequences were annotated with PyIR, a Python wrapper for IgBLAST v1.9, using IMGT germline references to assign V/J genes and CDR3. Reads were filtered out if the reads had weak V/J assignments (E-value above 1e-6), no CDR3, stop codons, out-of-frame junctions, or ambiguous translated residues. V3J clonotypes were defined as sequences sharing an identical inferred V gene, J gene, and CDR3 amino acid sequence. Percentage overlap between repertoires was computed as shared unique clonotypes divided by the size of the smaller repertoire. Repertoire richness was assessed with RTK rarefaction, the Chao1 estimator, and Recon v2.1 estimates of unobserved clonotypes. For all TCRbeta clonotypes obtained by the gDNA method from four donors, generation probabilities were computed with OLGA. The clones in this table, taken by TCRdb from immuneACCESS, are in-frame only. Not every clone is retained; where verified, under half of the shortfall comes from an unresolved V gene, and the cause of the rest is unknown. Clone size and V and J calls were adopted from that table, with D and trimming inferred from the DNA. Recorded for this sample are under 850,000 clones; approximately 92% of them occurred a single time. Around 24% of the sample is held by the ten biggest clonotypes.

CD8 naive samples consisted of CD45RO-negative cells that were positively selected for CCR7, yielding a CD45RA+CCR7+ population without TemRA cells. Donors were healthy HIV-negative adults with no recently reported acute infections or vaccinations. Every donor was a Caucasian adult living in Nashville, Tennessee, USA. After blood collection by leukapheresis, PBMCs were isolated using Ficoll-Histopaque density gradient centrifugation and then cryopreserved in the vapor phase of liquid nitrogen. Purity and quantity of every magnetically sorted T cell population were checked by analytical flow cytometry. From each sorted fraction, genomic DNA was isolated and quantified by UV absorbance on a Nanodrop 2000c. Remarks on this clone: Its cognate antigen has yet to be identified. Per-nucleotide qualities are absent, and no much larger clonotype sits a single base away.

There are 12 amino acids in the CDR3, from cysteine to phenylalanine inclusive. This entry keeps only the CDR3 DNA: 36 bases, framed from base 1. V sheds 3 bases and J sheds 5 bases, leaving 8 bases between their ends. Sequences ENHRY (CDR1) and SYGVKD (CDR2) are obtained from the germline V gene. The chain was built from TRBV10-3 and TRBJ2-7; the D segment cannot be called with confidence. Specimen: naive CD8+ T cells sorted from blood. The cell subset or site label on this specimen signifies: CD45RA+CCR7+. This TCR was sampled from a man under 40 in good health. The CDR3 protein sequence reads: CAISELGDEQYF. At the DNA level, the sequence is TGTGCCATCAGTGAACTTGGAGACGAGCAGTACTTC.